This record covers a single TCR beta chain. The entry originates in a study of Ad26.COV2.S vaccination and SARS-CoV-2 variants. Measured with immunoSEQ multiplex PCR; TCRdb has only the in-frame clones, and not every one. This table has some 340,000 clones, about 82% appearing once. CDR1 and CDR2 (germline): MNHEY, SMNVEV (reference sequence). The V end lost 0 bases, the J end lost 10 bases, and 16 bases lay between the germline ends. CDR3 length equals 15 residues. Treatment: 19 received Ad26.COV2.S at low or high dose, single or two shots; 5 received placebo; per-sample allocation not given. Sampling took place 63 days after the first vaccine or placebo injection.

Sequences were derived from peripheral blood, sampled in a trial of Ad26.COV2.S vaccine versus placebo. The sequence was obtained from a person between 18 and 59 years old who received the Ad26.COV2.S COVID-19 vaccine or a placebo. The chain has TRBV27 and TRBJ2-1; D gene uncertain. CDR3 nucleotides: TGTGCCAGCAGTTTATCTGGCCCCCGGTCGGAGGAGCAGTTCTTC. This encodes CASSLSGPRSEEQFF.